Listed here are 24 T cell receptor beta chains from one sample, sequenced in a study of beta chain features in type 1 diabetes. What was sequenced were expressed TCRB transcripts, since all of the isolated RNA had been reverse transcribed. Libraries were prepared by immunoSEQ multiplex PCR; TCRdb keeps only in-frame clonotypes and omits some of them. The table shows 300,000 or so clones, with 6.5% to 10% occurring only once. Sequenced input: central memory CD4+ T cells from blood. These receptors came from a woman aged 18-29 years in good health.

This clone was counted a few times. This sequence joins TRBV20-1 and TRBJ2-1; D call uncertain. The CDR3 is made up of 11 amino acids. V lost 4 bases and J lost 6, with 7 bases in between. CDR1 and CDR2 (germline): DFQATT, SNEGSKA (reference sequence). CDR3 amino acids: CSAKDPNEQFF. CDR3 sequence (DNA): TGCAGTGCTAAGGATCCCAATGAGCAGTTCTTC.

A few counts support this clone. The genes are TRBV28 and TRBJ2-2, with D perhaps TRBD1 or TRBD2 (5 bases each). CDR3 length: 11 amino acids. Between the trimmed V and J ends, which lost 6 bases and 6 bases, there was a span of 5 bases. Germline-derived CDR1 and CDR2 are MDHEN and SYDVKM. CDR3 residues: CASRGAGELFF. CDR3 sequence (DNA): TGTGCCAGCAGGGGGGCCGGGGAGCTGTTTTTT. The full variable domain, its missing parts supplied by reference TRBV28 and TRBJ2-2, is DVKVTQSSRYLVKRTGEKVFLECVQDMDHENMFWYRQDPGLGLRLIYFSYDVKMKEKGDIPEGYSVSREKKERFSLILESASTNQTSMYLCASRGAGELFFGEGSRLTVL.

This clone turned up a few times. The CDR3 loop is CASSHTTGLGEQYF. The CDR3 bases are TGTGCCAGCAGCCACACGACTGGTCTAGGGGAGCAGTACTTC. The J gene is TRBJ2-7, the V gene TRBV11-1; unclear D gene. With 5 bases removed from V and 7 bases from J, the gap between germline ends came to 18 bases. Germline V gene data show CDR1 as SGHAT and CDR2 as FQDESV (reference sequence). The CDR3 is 14 amino acids. The complete variable domain, with remaining parts taken from reference TRBV11-1 and TRBJ2-7, reads EAEVAQSPRYKITEKSQAVAFWCDPISGHATLYWYRQILGQGPELLVQFQDESVVDDSQLPKDRFSAERLKGVDSTLKIQPAELGDSAMYLCASSHTTGLGEQYFGPGTRLTVT.

CDR3 sequence reads: CASSFVKTTQETQYF. The CDR3 nucleotides are TGTGCCAGCAGCTTTGTAAAAACTACCCAAGAGACCCAGTACTTC. The V call is TRBV7-9, the J call TRBJ2-5; D is unclear. Trimming removed 3 bases from V and 1 base from J, with 12 bases in between. CDR1 is SEHNR and CDR2 is FQNEAQ in the germline V gene (reference sequence). This CDR3 is 15 amino acids long.

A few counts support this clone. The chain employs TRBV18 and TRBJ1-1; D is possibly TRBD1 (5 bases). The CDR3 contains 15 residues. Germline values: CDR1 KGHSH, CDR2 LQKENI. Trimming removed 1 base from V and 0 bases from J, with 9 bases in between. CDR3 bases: TGTGCCAGCTCACCACGGGGACTTATGAACACTGAAGCTTTCTTT. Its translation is CASSPRGLMNTEAFF. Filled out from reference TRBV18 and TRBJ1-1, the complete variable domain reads NAGVMQNPRHLVRRRGQEARLRCSPMKGHSHVYWYRQLPEEGLKFMVYLQKENIIDESGMPKERFSAEFPKEGPSILRIQQVVRGDSAAYFCASSPRGLMNTEAFFGQGTRLTVV.

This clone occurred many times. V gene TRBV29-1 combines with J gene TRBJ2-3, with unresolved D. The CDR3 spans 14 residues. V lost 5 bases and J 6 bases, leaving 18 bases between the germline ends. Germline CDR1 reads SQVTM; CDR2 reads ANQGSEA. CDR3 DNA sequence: TGCAGCGTTACGTCGCCCGTTAGGGCGGATACGCAGTATTTT. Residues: CSVTSPVRADTQYF.

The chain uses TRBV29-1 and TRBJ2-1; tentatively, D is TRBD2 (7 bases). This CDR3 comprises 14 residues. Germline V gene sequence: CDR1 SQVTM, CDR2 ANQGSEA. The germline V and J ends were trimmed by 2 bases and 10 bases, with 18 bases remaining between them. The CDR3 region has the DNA TGCAGCGTTGAATCGGGACACTGGGAGGGGGAGCAGTTCTTC. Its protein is CSVESGHWEGEQFF.

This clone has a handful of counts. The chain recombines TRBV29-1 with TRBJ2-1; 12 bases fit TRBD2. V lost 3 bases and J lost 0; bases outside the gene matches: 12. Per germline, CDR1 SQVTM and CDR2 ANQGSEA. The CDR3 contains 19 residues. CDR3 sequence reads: CSVDSSSGRGASSYNEQFF. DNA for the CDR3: TGCAGCGTTGATTCATCTAGCGGGAGGGGGGCAAGCTCCTACAATGAGCAGTTCTTC.

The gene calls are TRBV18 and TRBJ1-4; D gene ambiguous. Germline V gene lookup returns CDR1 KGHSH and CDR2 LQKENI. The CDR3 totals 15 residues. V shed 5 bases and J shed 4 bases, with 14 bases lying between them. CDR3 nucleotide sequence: TGTGCCAGCTCAGCGCAGCCCGGGAGTAATGAAAAACTGTTTTTT. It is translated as CASSAQPGSNEKLFF.

CDR3 nucleotides: TGTGCCAGCAGTGTGTCGGGAGTCGGGGAGCTGTTTTTT. It is translated as CASSVSGVGELFF. The chain is built from TRBV2 and TRBJ2-2, with D perhaps TRBD2 (6 bases). Germline values: CDR1 SNHLY, CDR2 FYNNEI. The CDR3 sequence is 13 residues long. Trimming left V 4 bases short and J 7 bases short, with 10 bases between.

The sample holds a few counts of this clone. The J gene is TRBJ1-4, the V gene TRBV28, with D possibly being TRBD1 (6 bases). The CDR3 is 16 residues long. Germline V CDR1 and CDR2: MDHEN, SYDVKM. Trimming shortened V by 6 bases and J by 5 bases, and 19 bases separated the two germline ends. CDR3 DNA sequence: TGTGCCAGCAGCGACAGGACGGGCCCGGTAAATGAAAAACTGTTTTTT. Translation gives CASSDRTGPVNEKLFF.

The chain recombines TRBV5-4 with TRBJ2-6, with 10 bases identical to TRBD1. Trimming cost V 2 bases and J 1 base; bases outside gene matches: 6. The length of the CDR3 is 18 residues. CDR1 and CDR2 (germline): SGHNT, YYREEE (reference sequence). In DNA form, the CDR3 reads TGTGCCAGCAGCTTTCGACAGGGGGCATTTTCTGGGGCCAACGTCCTGACTTTC. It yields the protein CASSFRQGAFSGANVLTF.

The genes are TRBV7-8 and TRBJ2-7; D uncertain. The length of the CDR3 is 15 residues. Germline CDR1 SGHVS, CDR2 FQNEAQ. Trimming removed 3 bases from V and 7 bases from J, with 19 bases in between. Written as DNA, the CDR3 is TGTGCCAGCAGCTTTTTCGGAGCGACTCAGGAGGAGCAGTACTTC. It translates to CASSFFGATQEEQYF.

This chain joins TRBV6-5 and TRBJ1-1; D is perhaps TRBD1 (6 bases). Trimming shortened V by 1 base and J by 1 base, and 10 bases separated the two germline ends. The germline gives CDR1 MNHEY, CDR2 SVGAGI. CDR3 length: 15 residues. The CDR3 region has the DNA TGTGCCAGCAGTTACTGGGGGGGGGCGAACACTGAAGCTTTCTTT. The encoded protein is CASSYWGGANTEAFF.

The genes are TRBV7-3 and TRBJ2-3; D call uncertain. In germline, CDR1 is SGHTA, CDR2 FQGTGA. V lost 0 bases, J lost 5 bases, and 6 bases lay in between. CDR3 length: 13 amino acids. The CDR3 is CASSLTGRDTQYF. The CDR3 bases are TGTGCCAGCAGCTTAACTGGGCGAGATACGCAGTATTTT. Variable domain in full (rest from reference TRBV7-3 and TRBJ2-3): GAGVSQTPSNKVTEKGKYVELRCDPISGHTALYWYRQSLGQGPEFLIYFQGTGAADDSGLPNDRFFAVRPEGSVSTLKIQRTERGDSAVYLCASSLTGRDTQYFGPGTRLTVL.

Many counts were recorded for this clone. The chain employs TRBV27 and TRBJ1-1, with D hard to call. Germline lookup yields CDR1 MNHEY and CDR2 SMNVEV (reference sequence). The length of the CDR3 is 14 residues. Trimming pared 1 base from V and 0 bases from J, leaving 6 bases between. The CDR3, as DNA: TGTGCCAGCAGTTTATACGGGCTGAACACTGAAGCTTTCTTT. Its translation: CASSLYGLNTEAFF.

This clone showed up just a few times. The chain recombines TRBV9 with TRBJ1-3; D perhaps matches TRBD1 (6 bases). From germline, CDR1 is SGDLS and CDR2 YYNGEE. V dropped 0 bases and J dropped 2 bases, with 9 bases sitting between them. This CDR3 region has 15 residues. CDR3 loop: CASSVDQGTGNTIYF. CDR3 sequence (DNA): TGTGCCAGCAGCGTAGATCAGGGGACTGGAAACACCATATATTTT.

CDR3 in amino acids: CASSSFIAGAEDTQYF. The CDR3 DNA is TGTGCCAGCAGCTCCTTTATAGCGGGAGCGGAAGATACGCAGTATTTT. The genes are TRBV7-9 and TRBJ2-3; TRBD2 matches at 9 bases. Trimming removed 4 bases from V and 5 bases from J; junction bases left unmatched: 10. CDR1 and CDR2 from the germline V gene are SEHNR and FQNEAQ (reference sequence). The CDR3 has 16 amino acids. Drawing the rest from reference TRBV7-9 and TRBJ2-3, the complete variable domain is DTGVSQNPRHKITKRGQNVTFRCDPISEHNRLYWYRQTLGQGPEFLTYFQNEAQLEKSRLLSDRFSAERPKGSFSTLEIQRTEQGDSAMYLCASSSFIAGAEDTQYFGPGTRLTVL.

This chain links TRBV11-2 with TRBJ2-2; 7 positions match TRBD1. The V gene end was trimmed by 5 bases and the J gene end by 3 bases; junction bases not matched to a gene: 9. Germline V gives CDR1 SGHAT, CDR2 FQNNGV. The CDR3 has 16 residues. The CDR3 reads CASSMGTDHYTGELFF. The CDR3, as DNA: TGTGCCAGCAGCATGGGGACAGATCACTACACCGGGGAGCTGTTTTTT.

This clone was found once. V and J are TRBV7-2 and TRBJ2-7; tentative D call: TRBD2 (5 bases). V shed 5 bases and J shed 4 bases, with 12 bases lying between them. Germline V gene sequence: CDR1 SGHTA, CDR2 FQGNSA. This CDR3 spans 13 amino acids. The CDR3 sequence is CASSPGLRYEQYF. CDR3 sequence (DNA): TGTGCCAGCAGCCCGGGATTACGATACGAGCAGTACTTC.

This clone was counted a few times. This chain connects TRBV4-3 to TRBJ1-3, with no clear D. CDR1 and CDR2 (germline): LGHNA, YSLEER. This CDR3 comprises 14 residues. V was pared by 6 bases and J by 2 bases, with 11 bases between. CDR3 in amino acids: CASSEGGTGNTIYF. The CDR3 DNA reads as TGCGCCAGCAGTGAAGGTGGCACTGGAAACACCATATATTTT.

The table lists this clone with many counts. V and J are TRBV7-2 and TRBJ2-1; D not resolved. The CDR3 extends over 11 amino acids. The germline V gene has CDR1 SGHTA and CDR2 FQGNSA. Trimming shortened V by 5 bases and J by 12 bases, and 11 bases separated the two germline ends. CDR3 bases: TGTGCCAGCAGCGATAGGTATGGGCAGTTCTTC. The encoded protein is CASSDRYGQFF.

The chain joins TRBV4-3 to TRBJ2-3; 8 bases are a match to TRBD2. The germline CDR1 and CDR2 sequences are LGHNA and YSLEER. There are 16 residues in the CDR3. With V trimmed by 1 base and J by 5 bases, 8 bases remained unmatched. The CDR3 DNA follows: TGCGCCAGCAGCCAAGGTAACGGGAGGGCCGAAGATACGCAGTATTTT. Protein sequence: CASSQGNGRAEDTQYF.

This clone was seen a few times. The CDR3 region is CASSFLQTSTDTQYF. CDR3 DNA sequence: TGTGCCAGCAGCTTTTTACAGACGAGCACAGATACGCAGTATTTT. J is TRBJ2-3 and V is TRBV7-8; D not certain. CDR1 and CDR2 (germline): SGHVS, FQNEAQ. V was clipped by 3 bases and J by 0 bases, with 10 bases between them. The CDR3 runs 15 residues.